The 21 T cell receptor beta chains given below trace back to one sample, sequenced in a study of blood T cell repertoires in COVID-19. Assay: immunoSEQ multiplex PCR; the TCRdb copy retains only in-frame clones and omits some. This sample yields around 100,000 clones, of which roughly 89% are seen a single time; 15% belongs to the top ten. What was sequenced was peripheral blood. These TCRs come from a human donor in a cohort sampled during active COVID-19.

The genes are TRBV18 and TRBJ1-1; D is perhaps TRBD1 (5 bases). CDR3 length equals 14 residues. The germline CDR1 and CDR2 sequences are KGHSH and LQKENI. The germline V and J ends were trimmed by 3 bases and 4 bases, with 12 bases remaining between them. CDR3 nucleotide sequence: TGTGCCAGCTCACCTCAGGGCCCGGGCACTGAAGCTTTCTTT. Translation gives CASSPQGPGTEAFF.

The rearrangement uses TRBV19 and TRBJ2-1; 10 nucleotides align to TRBD2. Germline-derived CDR1 and CDR2 are LNHDA and SQIVND (reference sequence). CDR3 length equals 15 residues. V shed 6 bases, J shed 10 bases, and the junction held 12 bases outside the gene matches. CDR3: CASRALASGSREQFF. CDR3 bases: TGTGCCAGTAGAGCCTTGGCTAGCGGGAGTCGGGAGCAGTTCTTC.

The chain carries TRBV21-1 and TRBJ1-2; TRBD1 was called by the table and not checked on the DNA. TRBV21-1 is tagged as a pseudogene. The CDR3 has 15 amino acids. CDR3 region: CASSKRGTPNYGYTF. The DNA of the CDR3 is TGTGCCAGCAGCAAAAGGGGAACCCCAAACTATGGCTACACCTTC.

This clone was counted only a few times. The chain links TRBV19 to TRBJ2-7; TRBD1 agrees at 9 bases. The CDR3 covers 16 residues. The germline CDR1 and CDR2 sequences are LNHDA and SQIVND (reference sequence). The V segment lost 5 bases and the J segment 5 bases; nucleotides outside the gene matches: 13. The CDR3: CASSPIPGTGSDEQYF. CDR3 DNA: TGTGCCAGTAGTCCCATCCCGGGGACAGGGAGCGACGAGCAGTACTTC.

This rearrangement joins TRBV18 to TRBJ1-4, with TRBD1 matching 11 bases. Germline trimming cut 6 bases from V and 6 bases from J; bases unmatched to any gene: 12. The CDR3 contains 17 residues. In germline, CDR1 is KGHSH, CDR2 LQKENI. The CDR3 sequence is CASSTLSPGQGDEKLFF. The CDR3 nucleotides are TGTGCCAGCTCCACCCTAAGTCCGGGACAGGGGGATGAAAAACTGTTTTTT.

This chain joins TRBV28 and TRBJ1-2; D unresolved. This CDR3 is 11 amino acids long. Trimming shortened V by 5 bases and J by 8 bases, and 9 bases separated the two germline ends. CDR1 and CDR2 from the germline V gene are MDHEN and SYDVKM. The CDR3: CASSAAGGYTF. CDR3 nucleotide sequence: TGTGCCAGCAGTGCCGCCGGGGGCTACACCTTC.

V usage is TRBV7-3 and J usage is TRBJ2-7; 8 nucleotides align to TRBD1. The germline CDR1 and CDR2 sequences are SGHTA and FQGTGA. This CDR3 spans 15 amino acids. J lost 0 bases, V lost 5 bases, and 6 bases had no gene match. CDR3: CASSERQGSSYEQYF. Written as DNA, the CDR3 is TGTGCCAGCAGCGAGCGACAGGGGAGCTCCTACGAGCAGTACTTC.

This rearrangement joins TRBV19 to TRBJ2-7; 8 bases map to TRBD1. This CDR3 comprises 14 residues. Losses at the gene ends were 1 base for V and 5 bases for J; bases not matched to a gene: 4. Germline V lookup: CDR1 LNHDA, CDR2 SQIVND (reference sequence). The CDR3 is CASSIGQGANEQYF. The CDR3 DNA reads as TGTGCCAGTAGTATAGGGCAGGGGGCCAACGAGCAGTACTTC. Full variable domain (rest looked up from reference TRBV19 and TRBJ2-7): DGGITQSPKYLFRKEGQNVTLSCEQNLNHDAMYWYRQDPGQGLRLIYYSQIVNDFQKGDIAEGYSVSREKKESFPLTVTSAQKNPTAFYLCASSIGQGANEQYFGPGTRLTVT.

V and J are TRBV4-1 and TRBJ1-2; TRBD1 agrees at 8 bases. Per the germline V gene, CDR1 is MGHRA and CDR2 is YSYEKL. The junction had 6 bases not matched to a gene; V was cut back by 4 bases and J by 2 bases. The CDR3 totals 15 residues. This chain's CDR3 is CASSLGQGPNYGYTF. DNA of the CDR3: TGCGCCAGCAGCCTTGGACAGGGTCCAAACTATGGCTACACCTTC.

This chain links TRBV4-1 with TRBJ2-2, with D possibly TRBD1 on 6 matching bases. V gave up 3 bases and J gave up 0 bases, with 11 bases separating them. This CDR3 is built from 16 residues. Germline V gene data show CDR1 as MGHRA and CDR2 as YSYEKL. CDR3 protein: CASSHPTGPNTGELFF. The DNA of the CDR3 is TGCGCCAGCAGCCATCCGACAGGTCCGAACACCGGGGAGCTGTTTTTT.

This clone was seen just once. V usage is TRBV7-2 and J usage is TRBJ2-2, with 7 bases fitting TRBD1. V trimming: 5 bases; J trimming: 4 bases; junction bases outside the gene matches: 4. CDR1 and CDR2 from the germline V gene are SGHTA and FQGNSA. The CDR3 length is 14 residues. The CDR3 DNA sequence: TGTGCCAGCAGCCCCGGGACAGTCACCGGGGAGCTGTTTTTT. It translates to CASSPGTVTGELFF.

This chain connects TRBV11-3 to TRBJ1-2; 10 nucleotides align to TRBD1. Germline V gives CDR1 SGHNT, CDR2 YENEEA. The trim removed 1 base at V and 12 bases at J, leaving 8 bases unmatched. The CDR3 is made up of 14 amino acids. The CDR3 bases are TGTGCCAGCAGCTTAGCCCCGGGGGACAGGGGACACACCTTC. Amino acids: CASSLAPGDRGHTF.

The gene calls are TRBV5-5 and TRBJ1-4; TRBD1 matches 7 bases. This CDR3 contains 15 residues. V shed 4 bases and J 5 bases; nucleotides not matched to a gene: 8. Germline V gene lookup returns CDR1 SGHKS and CDR2 YYEKEE (reference sequence). The CDR3 region has the DNA TGTGCCAGCAGCCAGACGGGACAGAGGAATGAAAAACTGTTTTTT. Translated: CASSQTGQRNEKLFF. Combining the CDR3 with reference TRBV5-5 and TRBJ1-4 gives the whole variable domain DAGVTQSPTHLIKTRGQQVTLRCSPISGHKSVSWYQQVLGQGPQFIFQYYEKEERGRGNFPDRFSARQFPNYSSELNVNALLLGDSALYLCASSQTGQRNEKLFFGSGTQLSVL.

Concerning this clone: An end of the junction does not agree with germline; a read error may underlie this. CDR3 sequence: CASNLLGGWKYF. The CDR3 DNA follows: TGTGCCAGCAACTTACTGGGAGGGTGGAAGTACTTC. The rearrangement joins TRBV7-9 to TRBJ2-7; 7 nucleotides agree with TRBD2. Germline CDR1 reads SEHNR; CDR2 reads FQNEAQ (reference sequence). There are 12 residues in the CDR3.

The CDR3: CASSWSGGEGVYEQYF. CDR3 DNA sequence: TGTGCCAGCAGCTGGAGCGGGGGCGAAGGGGTCTACGAGCAGTACTTC. The chain carries TRBV11-1 and TRBJ2-7, with TRBD2 matching over 8 bases. Trimming cost V 4 bases and J 3 bases; bases outside gene matches: 11. The germline CDR1 and CDR2 sequences are SGHAT and FQDESV (reference sequence). This CDR3 is built from 16 residues. Using reference TRBV11-1 and TRBJ2-7 for the parts outside the CDR3, the full variable domain is EAEVAQSPRYKITEKSQAVAFWCDPISGHATLYWYRQILGQGPELLVQFQDESVVDDSQLPKDRFSAERLKGVDSTLKIQPAELGDSAMYLCASSWSGGEGVYEQYFGPGTRLTVT.

J is TRBJ2-5 and V is TRBV5-4; the match to TRBD2 covers 8 bases. CDR1 is SGHNT, CDR2 YYREEE, per germline (reference sequence). The CDR3 length is 13 residues. The V and J ends lost 0 bases and 5 bases, in that order; junction bases with no gene match: 0. The CDR3: CASSLASGETQYF. CDR3 sequence (DNA): TGTGCCAGCAGCTTGGCTAGCGGGGAGACCCAGTACTTC.

The rearrangement joins TRBV6-5 to TRBJ1-1, with D tentatively TRBD1 (5 bases). CDR3 length equals 15 residues. V shed 0 bases and J shed 1 base, with 9 bases lying between them. The V gene's germline CDR1 is MNHEY and CDR2 SVGAGI. CDR3 amino acids: CASSYSTQANTEAFF. CDR3 DNA: TGTGCCAGCAGTTACTCGACACAGGCGAACACTGAAGCTTTCTTT.

The rearrangement links TRBV2 to TRBJ2-2; 8 positions match TRBD2. From germline, CDR1 is SNHLY and CDR2 FYNNEI. Trimming cost V 6 bases and J 4 bases; bases outside gene matches: 7. The CDR3 length is 15 residues. The CDR3 loop is CASRDPSGPTGELFF. The DNA for the CDR3 is TGTGCCAGCAGGGACCCTAGCGGGCCCACCGGGGAGCTGTTTTTT.

This chain joins TRBV7-3 and TRBJ2-5; 7 positions agree with TRBD2. The CDR3 length is 13 residues. Trimming cost V 5 bases and J 4 bases; bases outside gene matches: 4. CDR1 is SGHTA and CDR2 is FQGTGA in the germline V gene. The CDR3 region has the DNA TGTGCCAGCAGCCGGGGCGGGGGAGAGACCCAGTACTTC. This translates into CASSRGGGETQYF.

The chain carries TRBV28 and TRBJ1-1; D is ambiguous. Germline V lookup: CDR1 MDHEN, CDR2 SYDVKM. The CDR3 covers 12 residues. V dropped 6 bases and J dropped 10 bases, with 15 bases sitting between them. This chain's CDR3 is CASSVATRGAFF. The CDR3 DNA reads as TGTGCCAGCAGCGTGGCCACGAGAGGAGCTTTCTTT.

For the CDR3, the DNA is TGTGCCAGCAGTGAATATGGGGACAGAGCGAACACTGAAGCTTTCTTT. Its translation is CASSEYGDRANTEAFF. The rearrangement links TRBV25-1 to TRBJ1-1, with 7 bases matching TRBD1. CDR3 length: 16 residues. V was clipped by 0 bases and J by 1 base; unmatched bases: 5. CDR1 is MGHDK, CDR2 SYGVNS, per germline.